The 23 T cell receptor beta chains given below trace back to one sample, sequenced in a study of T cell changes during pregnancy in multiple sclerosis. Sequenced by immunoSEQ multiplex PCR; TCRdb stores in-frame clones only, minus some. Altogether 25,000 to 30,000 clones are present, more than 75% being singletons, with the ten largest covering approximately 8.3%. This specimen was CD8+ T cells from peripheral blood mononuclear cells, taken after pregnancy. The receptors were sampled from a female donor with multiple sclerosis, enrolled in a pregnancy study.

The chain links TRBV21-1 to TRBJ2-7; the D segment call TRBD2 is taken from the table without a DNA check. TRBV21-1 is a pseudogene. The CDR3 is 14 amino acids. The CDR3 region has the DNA TGTGCCAGCAGCCCTCCCCTGGGGAGGGGGACGCAGTACTTC. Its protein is CASSPPLGRGTQYF.

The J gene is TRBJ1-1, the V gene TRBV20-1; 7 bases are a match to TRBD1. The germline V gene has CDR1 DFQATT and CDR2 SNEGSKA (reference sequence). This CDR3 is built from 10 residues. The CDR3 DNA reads TGCAGGCCCGGACAGGAAGAAGCTTTCTTT. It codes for CRPGQEEAFF.

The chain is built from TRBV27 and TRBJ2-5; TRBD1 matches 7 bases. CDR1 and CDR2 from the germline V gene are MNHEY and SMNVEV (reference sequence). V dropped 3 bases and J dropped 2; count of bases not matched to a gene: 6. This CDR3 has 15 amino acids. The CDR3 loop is CASSFVRGRQETQYF. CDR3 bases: TGTGCCAGCAGTTTTGTGAGGGGGCGGCAAGAGACCCAGTACTTC.

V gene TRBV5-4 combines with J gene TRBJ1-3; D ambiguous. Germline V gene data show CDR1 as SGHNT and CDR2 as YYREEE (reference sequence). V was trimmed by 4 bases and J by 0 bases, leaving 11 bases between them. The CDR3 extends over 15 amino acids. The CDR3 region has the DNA TGTGCCAGCAGCGCCGGACTATTCTCTGGAAACACCATATATTTT. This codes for CASSAGLFSGNTIYF.

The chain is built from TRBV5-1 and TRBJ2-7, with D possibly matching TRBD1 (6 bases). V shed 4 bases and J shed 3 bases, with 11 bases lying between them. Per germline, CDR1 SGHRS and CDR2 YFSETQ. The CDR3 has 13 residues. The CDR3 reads CASSRLDSYEQYF. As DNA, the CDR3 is TGCGCCAGCAGCCGGCTGGACAGCTACGAGCAGTACTTC. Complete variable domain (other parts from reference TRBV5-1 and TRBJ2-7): KAGVTQTPRYLIKTRGQQVTLSCSPISGHRSVSWYQQTPGQGLQFLFEYFSETQRNKGNFPGRFSGRQFSNSRSEMNVSTLELGDSALYLCASSRLDSYEQYFGPGTRLTVT.

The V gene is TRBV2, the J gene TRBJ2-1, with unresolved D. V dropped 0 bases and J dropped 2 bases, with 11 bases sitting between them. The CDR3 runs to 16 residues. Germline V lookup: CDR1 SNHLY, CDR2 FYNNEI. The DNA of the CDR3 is TGTGCCAGCAGTGAAGCCTTGGCCCTCCCCTACAATGAGCAGTTCTTC. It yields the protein CASSEALALPYNEQFF.

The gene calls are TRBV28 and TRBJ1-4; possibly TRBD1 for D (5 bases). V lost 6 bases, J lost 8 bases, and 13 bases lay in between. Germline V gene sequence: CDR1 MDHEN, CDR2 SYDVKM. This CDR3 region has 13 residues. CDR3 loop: CASRPWGGEKLFF. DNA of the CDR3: TGTGCCAGCAGGCCGTGGGGGGGAGAAAAACTGTTTTTT.

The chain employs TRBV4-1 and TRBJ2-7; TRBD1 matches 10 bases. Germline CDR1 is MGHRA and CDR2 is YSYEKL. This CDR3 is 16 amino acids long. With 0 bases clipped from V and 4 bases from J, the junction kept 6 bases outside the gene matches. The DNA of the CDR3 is TGCGCCAGCAGCCAAGAGCCGGGGACAGGGGTTTACGAGCAGTACTTC. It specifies CASSQEPGTGVYEQYF.

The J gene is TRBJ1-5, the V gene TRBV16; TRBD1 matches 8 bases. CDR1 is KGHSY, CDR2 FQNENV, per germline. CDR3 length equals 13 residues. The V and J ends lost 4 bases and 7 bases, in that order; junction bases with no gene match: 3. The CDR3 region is CASSPHRGQPQHF. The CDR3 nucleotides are TGTGCCAGCAGCCCCCACAGGGGGCAGCCCCAGCATTTT.

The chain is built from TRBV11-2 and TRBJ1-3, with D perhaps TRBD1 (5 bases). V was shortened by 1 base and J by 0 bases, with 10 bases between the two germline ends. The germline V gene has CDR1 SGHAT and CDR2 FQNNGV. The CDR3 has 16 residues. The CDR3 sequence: CASSLVRGGSGNTIYF. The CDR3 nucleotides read TGTGCCAGCAGCTTAGTACGGGGGGGCTCTGGAAACACCATATATTTT.

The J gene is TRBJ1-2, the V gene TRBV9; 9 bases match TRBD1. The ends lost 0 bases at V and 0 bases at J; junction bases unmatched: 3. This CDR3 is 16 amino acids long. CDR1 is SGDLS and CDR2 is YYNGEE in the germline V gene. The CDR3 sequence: CASSVVGQGPNYGYTF. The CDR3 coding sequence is TGTGCCAGCAGCGTAGTTGGACAGGGGCCTAACTATGGCTACACCTTC. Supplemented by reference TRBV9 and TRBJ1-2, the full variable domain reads DSGVTQTPKHLITATGQRVTLRCSPRSGDLSVYWYQQSLDQGLQFLIQYYNGEERAKGNILERFSAQQFPDLHSELNLSSLELGDSALYFCASSVVGQGPNYGYTFGSGTRLTVV.

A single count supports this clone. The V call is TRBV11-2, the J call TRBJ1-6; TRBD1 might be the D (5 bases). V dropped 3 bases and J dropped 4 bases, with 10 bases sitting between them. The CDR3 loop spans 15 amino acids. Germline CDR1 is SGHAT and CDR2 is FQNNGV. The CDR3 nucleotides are TGTGCCAGCAGCTTGATTCGGGGGTATAATTCACCCCTCCACTTT. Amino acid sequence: CASSLIRGYNSPLHF.

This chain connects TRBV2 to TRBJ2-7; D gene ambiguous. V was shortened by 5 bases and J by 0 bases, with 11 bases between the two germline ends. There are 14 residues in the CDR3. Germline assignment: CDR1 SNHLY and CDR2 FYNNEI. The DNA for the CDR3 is TGTGCCAGCAGTCACACGGAGTCCTCCTACGAGCAGTACTTC. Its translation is CASSHTESSYEQYF.

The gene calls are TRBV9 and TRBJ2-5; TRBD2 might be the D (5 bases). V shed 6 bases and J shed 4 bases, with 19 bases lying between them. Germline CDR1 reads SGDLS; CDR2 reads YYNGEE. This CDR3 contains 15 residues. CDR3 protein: CASTAGMVGGETQYF. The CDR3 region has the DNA TGTGCCAGCACCGCGGGTATGGTAGGCGGAGAGACCCAGTACTTC. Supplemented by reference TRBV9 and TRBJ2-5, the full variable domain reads DSGVTQTPKHLITATGQRVTLRCSPRSGDLSVYWYQQSLDQGLQFLIQYYNGEERAKGNILERFSAQQFPDLHSELNLSSLELGDSALYFCASTAGMVGGETQYFGPGTRLLVL.

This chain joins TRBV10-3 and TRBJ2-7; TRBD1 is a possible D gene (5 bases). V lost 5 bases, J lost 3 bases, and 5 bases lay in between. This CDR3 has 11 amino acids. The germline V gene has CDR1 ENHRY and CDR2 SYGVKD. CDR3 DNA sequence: TGTGCCATCAGTCAGGGCTACGAGCAGTACTTC. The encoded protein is CAISQGYEQYF.

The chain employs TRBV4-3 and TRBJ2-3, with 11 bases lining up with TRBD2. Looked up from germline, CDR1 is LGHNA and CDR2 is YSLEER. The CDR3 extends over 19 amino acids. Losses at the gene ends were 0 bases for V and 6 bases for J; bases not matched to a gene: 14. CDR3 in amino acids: CASSQDTASGGYYWDTQYF. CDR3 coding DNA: TGCGCCAGCAGCCAAGATACTGCTAGCGGGGGGTATTATTGGGATACGCAGTATTTT.

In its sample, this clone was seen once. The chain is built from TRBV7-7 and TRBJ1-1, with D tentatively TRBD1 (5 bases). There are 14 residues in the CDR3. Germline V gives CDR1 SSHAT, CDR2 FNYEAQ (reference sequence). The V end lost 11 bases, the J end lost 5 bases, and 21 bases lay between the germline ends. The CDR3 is CAAGGWGSWTEAFF. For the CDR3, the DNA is TGTGCCGCTGGGGGGTGGGGCAGTTGGACTGAAGCTTTCTTT.

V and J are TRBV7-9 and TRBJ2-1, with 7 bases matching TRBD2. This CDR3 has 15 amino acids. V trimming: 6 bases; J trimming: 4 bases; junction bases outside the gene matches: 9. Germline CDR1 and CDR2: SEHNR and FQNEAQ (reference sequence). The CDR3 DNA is TGTGCCAGCAGTCTCCCCGGGACTACTTACAATGAGCAGTTCTTC. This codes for CASSLPGTTYNEQFF.

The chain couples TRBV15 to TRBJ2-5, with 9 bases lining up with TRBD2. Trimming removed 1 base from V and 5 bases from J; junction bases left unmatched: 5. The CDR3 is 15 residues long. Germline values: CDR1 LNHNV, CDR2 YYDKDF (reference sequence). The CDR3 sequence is CATSRVGLATETQYF. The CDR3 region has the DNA TGTGCCACCAGCAGAGTAGGACTAGCGACGGAGACCCAGTACTTC. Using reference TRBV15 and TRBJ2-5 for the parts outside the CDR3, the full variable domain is DAMVIQNPRYQVTQFGKPVTLSCSQTLNHNVMYWYQQKSSQAPKLLFHYYDKDFNNEADTPDNFQSRRPNTSFCFLDIRSPGLGDTAMYLCATSRVGLATETQYFGPGTRLLVL.

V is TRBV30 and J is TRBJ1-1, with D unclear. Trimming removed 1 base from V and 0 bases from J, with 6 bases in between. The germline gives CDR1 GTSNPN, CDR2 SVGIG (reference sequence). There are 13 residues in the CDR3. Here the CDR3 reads CAWSAQVNTEAFF. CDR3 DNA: TGTGCCTGGAGTGCTCAGGTGAACACTGAAGCTTTCTTT.

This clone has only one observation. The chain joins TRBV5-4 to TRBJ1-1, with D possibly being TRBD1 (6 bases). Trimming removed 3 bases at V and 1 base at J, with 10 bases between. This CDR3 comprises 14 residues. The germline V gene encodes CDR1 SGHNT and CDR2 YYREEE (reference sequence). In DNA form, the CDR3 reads TGTGCCAGCAGCTACCAGGGGTGGAACACTGAAGCTTTCTTT. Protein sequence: CASSYQGWNTEAFF.

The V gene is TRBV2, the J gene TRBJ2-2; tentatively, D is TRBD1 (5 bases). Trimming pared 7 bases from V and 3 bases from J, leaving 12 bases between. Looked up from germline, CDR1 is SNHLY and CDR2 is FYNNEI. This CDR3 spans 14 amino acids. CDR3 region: CASISTDYTGELFF. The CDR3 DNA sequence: TGTGCCAGCATTTCGACAGACTACACCGGGGAGCTGTTTTTT.

The CDR3 sequence is CASSSDSPENSPLHF. CDR3 coding DNA: TGTGCCAGCAGCTCAGACAGCCCTGAGAATTCACCCCTCCACTTT. V is TRBV7-9 and J is TRBJ1-6, with a tentative D call TRBD1 (5 bases). Per germline, CDR1 SEHNR and CDR2 FQNEAQ (reference sequence). Trimming shortened V by 4 bases and J by 7 bases, and 14 bases separated the two germline ends. This CDR3 has 15 residues.